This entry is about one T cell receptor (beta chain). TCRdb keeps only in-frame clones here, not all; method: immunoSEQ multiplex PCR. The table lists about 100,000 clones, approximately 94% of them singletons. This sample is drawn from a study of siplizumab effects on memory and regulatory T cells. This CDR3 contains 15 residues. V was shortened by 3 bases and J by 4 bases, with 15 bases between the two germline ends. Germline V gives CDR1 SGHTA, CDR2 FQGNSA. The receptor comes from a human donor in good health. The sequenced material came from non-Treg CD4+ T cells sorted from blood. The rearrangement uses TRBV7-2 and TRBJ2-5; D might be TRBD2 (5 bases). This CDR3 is CASSFGERVGETQYF. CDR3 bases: TGTGCCAGCAGCTTTGGTGAGAGGGTCGGAGAGACCCAGTACTTC.